One sample yielded the 2 T cell receptor beta chains listed below, sequenced in a study of blood T cells in healthy people across ages. A second PCR, run for about 7 to 11 cycles, used a sample-barcoded 5' primer plus a J-beta primer mix. One entry per CDR3 protein, called by TCRdb with MiXCR from the 5' RACE reads. Counted here are some 1.4 million distinct CDR3 sequences, approximately 38% occurring once; the ten biggest clones make up roughly 7.7%. Sequenced sample: blood. All receptors come from a woman between 18 and 29 years old in good health.

This clonotype occurred a few times. The rearrangement uses TRBV30 and TRBJ2-5; no clear D. Gene TRBJ2-7 matches the end of the DNA better, so the J call may be wrong. Germline V lookup: CDR1 GTSNPN, CDR2 SVGIG (reference sequence). CDR3 length: 13 residues. The CDR3 bases are TGTGCCTGGAGTAGGTTTATCCTCGACGAGCAGTACTTC. It codes for CAWSRFILDEQYF.

This clonotype was counted only a few times. The chain uses TRBV6-1 and TRBJ2-5, with TRBD1 matching over 9 bases. The germline V gene has CDR1 MNHNS and CDR2 SASEGT. V was pared by 6 bases and J by 1 base, with 3 bases of the junction left unmatched. The CDR3 sequence is 14 residues long. CDR3: CASSKDRGQETQYF. CDR3 DNA: TGTGCCAGCAGCAAGGACAGGGGCCAAGAGACCCAGTACTTC.